Below are 30 T cell receptor beta chains sequenced from a single sample in a study of early T cells in non-severe SARS-CoV-2 infection. TCRdb analysed the 5' RACE reads with MiXCR anew, one entry per CDR3 protein. The sample has around 82,000 distinct CDR3 sequences, around 12% seen once. The source material was whole blood. These receptor sequences come from an adult who was a healthcare worker with PCR-confirmed SARS-CoV-2 infection or an uninfected control (not recorded which).

This clonotype was picked up many times. V is TRBV6-2 or TRBV6-3 and J is TRBJ2-7; D is ambiguous. This CDR3 is built from 15 residues. Deletions cut 6 bases from V and 0 bases from J, with 15 bases between. Germline V gene data show CDR1 as MNHEY and CDR2 as SVGEGT. The CDR3 loop reads CASSVPGATSYEQYF. CDR3 bases: TGTGCCAGCAGCGTCCCCGGCGCAACCTCCTACGAGCAGTACTTC.

This clonotype was seen ten or more times. CDR3 bases: TGTGCCAGCAGCCCCCCAGTCAATGAGCAGTTCTTC. Translation gives CASSPPVNEQFF. The genes are TRBV7-2 and TRBJ2-1, with no clear D. Germline V gene lookup returns CDR1 SGHTA and CDR2 FQGNSA. The CDR3 consists of 12 residues. Trimming cost V 5 bases and J 6 bases, with 8 bases left between them.

The chain employs TRBV7-2 and TRBJ1-3; D uncertain. V was pared by 5 bases and J by 0 bases, with 14 bases between. The CDR3 spans 16 residues. CDR1 SGHTA and CDR2 FQGNSA come from the germline V gene. The CDR3: CASSPEWKTSGNTIYF. As DNA, the CDR3 is TGTGCCAGCAGCCCCGAGTGGAAGACCTCTGGAAACACCATATATTTT.

The chain is built from TRBV18 and TRBJ2-3; D not resolved. CDR1 is KGHSH and CDR2 is LQKENI in the germline V gene. This CDR3 region has 12 residues. The V gene lost 5 bases and the J gene lost 2 bases, with 5 bases spanning the gap. CDR3 loop: CASSSDTDTQYF. In nucleotides, the CDR3 is TGTGCCAGCTCATCCGACACAGATACGCAGTATTTT.

The table lists this clonotype with many counts. The chain links TRBV5-4 to TRBJ2-3, with 8 bases fitting TRBD2. Germline V gene sequence: CDR1 SGHNT, CDR2 YYREEE (reference sequence). V gave up 2 bases and J gave up 5 bases; unmatched junction bases: 4. This CDR3 region has 14 residues. The CDR3 DNA is TGTGCCAGCAGCTTAGCGGGAGCGGGAGATACGCAGTATTTT. Translation gives CASSLAGAGDTQYF.

This clonotype was counted only a few times. V is TRBV7-2 and J is TRBJ2-4; 7 positions match TRBD2. Germline trimming cut 5 bases from V and 9 bases from J; bases unmatched to any gene: 13. Germline V lookup: CDR1 SGHTA, CDR2 FQGNSA. This CDR3 is 15 amino acids long. Here the CDR3 reads CASSPRLALVAIQYF. CDR3 in DNA: TGTGCCAGCAGCCCTAGACTAGCCCTAGTGGCCATTCAGTACTTC.

The chain joins TRBV30 to TRBJ1-6; possibly TRBD1 for D (5 bases). The CDR3 totals 15 residues. The germline CDR1 and CDR2 sequences are GTSNPN and SVGIG (reference sequence). V lost 2 bases, J lost 5 bases, and 13 bases lay in between. The chain's CDR3 is CAWSLSPGDNSPLHF. CDR3 nucleotide sequence: TGTGCCTGGAGTCTATCCCCGGGGGATAATTCACCCCTCCACTTT.

The rearrangement joins TRBV29-1 to TRBJ2-1; 8 bases map to TRBD1. V shed 7 bases, J shed 4 bases, and the junction held 9 bases outside the gene matches. The CDR3 consists of 14 residues. The germline gives CDR1 SQVTM, CDR2 ANQGSEA. The CDR3 loop reads CSAGTGEEYNEQFF. The CDR3 DNA reads as TGCAGCGCAGGGACAGGCGAAGAGTACAATGAGCAGTTCTTC.

This clonotype was found a few times. The chain joins TRBV20-1 to TRBJ1-5; 8 bases agree with TRBD1. The V segment lost 3 bases and the J segment 6 bases; nucleotides outside the gene matches: 7. Germline values: CDR1 DFQATT, CDR2 SNEGSKA (reference sequence). The CDR3 runs to 14 residues. The CDR3 region is CSARPGGAGQPQHF. CDR3 sequence (DNA): TGCAGTGCTAGGCCAGGGGGCGCCGGTCAGCCCCAGCATTTT.

This clonotype turned up a few times. The chain is built from TRBV5-1 and TRBJ2-3; 7 bases match TRBD2. Trimming cost V 3 bases and J 6 bases; bases outside gene matches: 4. Germline V gene data show CDR1 as SGHRS and CDR2 as YFSETQ. This CDR3 region has 13 residues. CDR3 region: CASSSLLADTQYF. The CDR3 DNA sequence: TGCGCCAGCAGCTCCTTACTAGCGGATACGCAGTATTTT. Full variable domain (outside the CDR3, taken from reference TRBV5-1 and TRBJ2-3): KAGVTQTPRYLIKTRGQQVTLSCSPISGHRSVSWYQQTPGQGLQFLFEYFSETQRNKGNFPGRFSGRQFSNSRSEMNVSTLELGDSALYLCASSSLLADTQYFGPGTRLTVL.

The chain uses TRBV20-1 and TRBJ1-2, with D possibly TRBD1 on 6 matching bases. Trimming removed 2 bases at V and 4 bases at J, with 14 bases between. The CDR3 covers 14 residues. Germline V lookup: CDR1 DFQATT, CDR2 SNEGSKA (reference sequence). In nucleotides, the CDR3 is TGCAGTGCTAGAAAGGCAGGGGACCCCTATGGCTACACCTTC. Its protein product is CSARKAGDPYGYTF.

This clonotype was found many times. The J gene is TRBJ2-3, the V gene TRBV20-1, with 10 bases identical to TRBD2. After removal of 6 bases from V and 3 bases from J, the junction contained 9 bases not matched to a gene. This CDR3 region has 15 residues. Germline values: CDR1 DFQATT, CDR2 SNEGSKA (reference sequence). The CDR3 sequence: CSALGPSGSTDTQYF. The CDR3 nucleotides are TGCAGTGCCCTCGGGCCTAGCGGGAGTACAGATACGCAGTATTTT.

Concerning this clonotype itself: Just one base apart from a much larger clone, this may be a read error. The CDR3 ends on some other residue instead of the conserved phenylalanine or tryptophan, so this is likely a read error. The rearrangement uses TRBV30 and TRBJ2-3; 9 bases agree with TRBD2. The CDR3 sequence is 15 residues long. The germline CDR1 and CDR2 sequences are GTSNPN and SVGIG (reference sequence). V dropped 4 bases and J dropped 1; count of bases not matched to a gene: 6. DNA of the CDR3: TGTGCCTGGACTTCGAGGACTAGCGGCACAGATACGCAGTATTTA. It specifies CAWTSRTSGTDTQYL.

This clonotype was recorded at least ten times. The chain links TRBV5-1 to TRBJ2-6; the D is unclear. CDR3 length: 14 residues. CDR1 and CDR2 from the germline V gene are SGHRS and YFSETQ. V was clipped by 0 bases and J by 0 bases, with 1 base between them. The CDR3 bases are TGCGCCAGCAGCTTGGACTCTGGGGCCAACGTCCTGACTTTC. It specifies CASSLDSGANVLTF.

This sequence joins TRBV12-3 or TRBV12-4 and TRBJ1-4; D not certain. Trimming shortened V by 2 bases and J by 7 bases, and 11 bases separated the two germline ends. The CDR3 totals 14 residues. The CDR3: CASSLRVLGEKLFF. CDR3 coding DNA: TGTGCCAGCAGTTTAAGGGTATTGGGTGAAAAACTGTTTTTT.

This clonotype came up a few times. The chain uses TRBV5-1 and TRBJ2-1, with 7 bases aligning to TRBD1. CDR3 size: 15 residues. V trimming: 1 base; J trimming: 2 bases; junction bases outside the gene matches: 3. Germline CDR1 and CDR2: SGHRS and YFSETQ. The CDR3 here is CASSLTGVTYNEQFF. In DNA form, the CDR3 reads TGCGCCAGCAGCTTGACAGGGGTCACCTACAATGAGCAGTTCTTC.

Many counts were recorded for this clonotype. The chain uses TRBV18 and TRBJ1-5; D unclear. Germline V gene data show CDR1 as KGHSH and CDR2 as LQKENI. V lost 3 bases, J lost 5 bases, and 11 bases lay in between. The CDR3 spans 14 residues. CDR3 sequence: CASSPNLGDQPQHF. The CDR3 bases are TGTGCCAGCTCACCTAATCTCGGGGATCAGCCCCAGCATTTT.

There are many counts of this clonotype. The rearrangement uses TRBV4-2 and TRBJ2-3; the match to TRBD2 covers 9 bases. The V and J ends lost 6 bases and 0 bases, in that order; junction bases with no gene match: 4. CDR1 is LGHNA and CDR2 is YNFKEQ in the germline V gene. This CDR3 contains 15 residues. The CDR3 is CASRRLAESTDTQYF. In DNA, the CDR3 is TGTGCCAGCAGACGACTAGCGGAAAGCACAGATACGCAGTATTTT.

The sample holds many counts of this clonotype. This chain uses TRBV5-1 with TRBJ2-5; D call uncertain. With 0 bases removed from V and 2 bases from J, the gap between germline ends came to 5 bases. The CDR3 runs to 13 residues. CDR1 and CDR2 from the germline V gene are SGHRS and YFSETQ. As DNA, the CDR3 is TGCGCCAGCAGCTTGGTTGGACAAGAGACCCAGTACTTC. Amino acid sequence: CASSLVGQETQYF.

This clonotype was seen at least ten times. V is TRBV7-2 and J is TRBJ2-7; D is possibly TRBD2 (6 bases). This CDR3 contains 14 residues. Germline loops: CDR1 SGHTA, CDR2 FQGNSA. V was shortened by 5 bases and J by 6 bases, with 17 bases between the two germline ends. The CDR3 protein is CASSPWRSSAEQYF. The CDR3 DNA reads TGTGCCAGCAGCCCCTGGAGGTCTAGCGCCGAGCAGTACTTC.

The J gene is TRBJ2-3, the V gene TRBV5-1; possibly TRBD1 or TRBD2 for D (5 bases each). Germline lookup yields CDR1 SGHRS and CDR2 YFSETQ. Deletions cut 4 bases from V and 6 bases from J, with 15 bases between. The CDR3 spans 14 residues. The CDR3 sequence is CASSHGTLGDTQYF. The CDR3 DNA reads as TGCGCCAGCAGCCACGGGACGCTGGGGGATACGCAGTATTTT.

At least ten counts were recorded for this clonotype. The chain carries TRBV20-1 and TRBJ2-7; 13 bases fit TRBD2. The J segment lost 5 bases and the V segment lost 3 bases, leaving 7 bases of the junction unmatched. Germline assignment: CDR1 DFQATT and CDR2 SNEGSKA (reference sequence). This CDR3 is 15 amino acids long. The chain's CDR3 is CSASGLAGVRHEQYF. CDR3 coding DNA: TGCAGTGCTAGCGGACTAGCGGGAGTTCGCCACGAGCAGTACTTC.

This clonotype has just a few counts. The chain employs TRBV6-1 and TRBJ2-1; unclear D gene. The germline V and J ends were trimmed by 7 bases and 0 bases, with 13 bases remaining between them. CDR1 and CDR2 from the germline V gene are MNHNS and SASEGT. The CDR3 has 15 amino acids. The CDR3: CASIGQMSSYNEQFF. Written as DNA, the CDR3 is TGTGCCAGCATAGGGCAAATGAGCTCCTACAATGAGCAGTTCTTC.

To note about this clonotype: With a much larger clone just one base away, this may be a read error. V usage is TRBV5-6 and J usage is TRBJ2-1; D remains unclear. Germline V lookup: CDR1 SGHDT, CDR2 YYEEEE. The ends were cut back, 4 bases at V and 0 bases at J, with 17 bases in the middle. This CDR3 region has 17 residues. The CDR3 spells CASSHRPQRSSYNEQFF. The DNA for the CDR3 is TGTGCCAGCAGCCATAGGCCCCAGAGGAGCTCCTACAATGAGCAGTTCTTC.

A few counts support this clonotype. V usage is TRBV30 and J usage is TRBJ2-6; TRBD1 might be the D (7 bases). This CDR3 contains 16 residues. Germline CDR1 is GTSNPN and CDR2 is SVGIG (reference sequence). With 1 base removed from V and 2 bases from J, the gap between germline ends came to 12 bases. CDR3 loop: CAWSGQGGAGANVLTF. The CDR3 DNA reads TGTGCCTGGAGTGGACAGGGAGGCGCTGGGGCCAACGTCCTGACTTTC.

This clonotype occurred a few times. J is TRBJ2-1 and V is TRBV7-6, with 16 bases matching TRBD2. Germline V gives CDR1 SGHVS, CDR2 FNYEAQ. With V trimmed by 4 bases and J by 10 bases, 7 bases remained unmatched. The CDR3 is 16 amino acids. The CDR3 sequence: CASSSGLAGGLREQFF. The CDR3 DNA reads TGTGCCAGCAGCTCGGGACTAGCGGGGGGGCTCAGGGAGCAGTTCTTC.

The chain couples TRBV30 to TRBJ2-7, with a tentative D call TRBD1 (6 bases). V dropped 4 bases and J dropped 3 bases, with 16 bases sitting between them. The CDR3 has 14 amino acids. The germline V gene encodes CDR1 GTSNPN and CDR2 SVGIG (reference sequence). The CDR3 spells CAWTKDSPRYEQYF. Here the CDR3 DNA reads TGTGCCTGGACTAAGGACAGCCCTCGCTACGAGCAGTACTTC.

For this clonotype: The conserved closing phenylalanine or tryptophan is absent in this CDR3, likely reflecting a read error. This chain joins TRBV20-1 and TRBJ2-7; 10 bases align to TRBD2. Germline V gene sequence: CDR1 DFQATT, CDR2 SNEGSKA (reference sequence). The CDR3 consists of 16 residues. With 4 bases clipped from V and 2 bases from J, the junction kept 11 bases outside the gene matches. CDR3 region: CSATQWGSGRPYEQYY. CDR3 DNA sequence: TGCAGTGCTACCCAATGGGGTAGCGGGAGGCCCTACGAGCAGTACTAC.

There are many counts of this clonotype. V usage is TRBV5-1 and J usage is TRBJ1-2, with 8 bases matching TRBD1. V was clipped by 0 bases and J by 4 bases; unmatched bases: 2. The CDR3 totals 14 residues. From germline, CDR1 is SGHRS and CDR2 YFSETQ. CDR3 nucleotides: TGCGCCAGCAGCTTGGCCACAGGGGGCTATGGCTACACCTTC. Translated, it gives CASSLATGGYGYTF.

This clonotype was picked up many times. This chain connects TRBV7-8 to TRBJ2-5; no definite D call. Between the trimmed V and J ends, which lost 0 bases and 3 bases, there was a span of 8 bases. Germline values: CDR1 SGHVS, CDR2 FQNEAQ. The CDR3 has 14 amino acids. Here the CDR3 DNA reads TGTGCCAGCAGCTTAGCGGGATTCGAAGAGACCCAGTACTTC. Encoded protein: CASSLAGFEETQYF. The whole variable domain, filled in from reference TRBV7-8 and TRBJ2-5, reads GAGVSQSPRYKVAKRGQDVALRCDPISGHVSLFWYQQALGQGPEFLTYFQNEAQLDKSGLPSDRFFAERPEGSVSTLKIQRTQQEDSAVYLCASSLAGFEETQYFGPGTRLLVL.